This T cell receptor (beta chain) was profiled in a study of cytotoxic CD8 clonotypes in ibrutinib-treated CLL. By share, this clone ranks as medium-sized (0.01 to 0.1%). The method was immunoSEQ multiplex PCR; TCRdb's version includes in-frame clones alone and lacks a portion of them. The sample shows around 15,000 clones, 55% to 80% of them seen only once. Germline V gene data show CDR1 as SNHLY and CDR2 as FYNNEI. Trimming cost V 7 bases and J 6 bases; bases outside gene matches: 8. The CDR3 runs 14 residues. The sequencing used PBMCs, collected before ibrutinib treatment. This clonotype was obtained from a human donor with chronic lymphocytic leukemia. The V call is TRBV2, the J call TRBJ2-3; 9 nucleotides agree with TRBD2. CDR3 region: CASKGPLAGDTQYF. DNA of the CDR3: TGTGCCAGCAAAGGGCCACTAGCGGGCGATACGCAGTATTTT.